These 29 T cell receptor beta chains originate from one sample sequenced in a study of blood T cell repertoires in COVID-19. The method was immunoSEQ multiplex PCR; TCRdb's version includes in-frame clones alone and lacks a portion of them. The table lists 150,000 to 200,000 clones, roughly 87% of them singletons. Sequenced input: PBMCs or T cells enriched from blood (not recorded which). The receptor set was obtained from a human donor with acute COVID-19. The donor label of this sample is uncertain.

The V and J genes are TRBV6-5 and TRBJ2-6; D gene unclear. This CDR3 has 16 amino acids. Germline V gene data show CDR1 as MNHEY and CDR2 as SVGAGI. Trimming pared 3 bases from V and 0 bases from J, leaving 9 bases between. The CDR3 loop reads CASSYWRSSGANVLTF. DNA for the CDR3: TGTGCCAGCAGTTATTGGAGAAGCTCTGGGGCCAACGTCCTGACTTTC.

The chain employs TRBV10-3 and TRBJ2-7, with unresolved D. CDR1 is ENHRY, CDR2 SYGVKD, per germline. The ends were cut back, 6 bases at V and 3 bases at J, with 6 bases in the middle. The CDR3 consists of 11 residues. DNA of the CDR3: TGTGCCATCAGAGACTTCTACGAGCAGTACTTC. It codes for CAIRDFYEQYF.

The chain joins TRBV24-1 to TRBJ1-2; D may be TRBD1 (5 bases). CDR1 is KGHDR, CDR2 SFDVKD, per germline. Trimming stripped 5 bases from V and 4 bases from J, with 13 bases between. CDR3 length equals 14 residues. The CDR3 sequence: CATSAAGPSYGYTF. CDR3 coding DNA: TGTGCCACCAGTGCCGCAGGGCCCAGCTATGGCTACACCTTC.

In this sample, this clone turned up a few times. V gene TRBV19 combines with J gene TRBJ2-3; 11 nucleotides line up with TRBD2. This CDR3 spans 13 amino acids. Germline V lookup: CDR1 LNHDA, CDR2 SQIVND (reference sequence). V lost 6 bases to trimming and J lost 4 bases; unmatched junction nucleotides: 0. The chain's CDR3 is CASRTSGADTQYF. CDR3 nucleotides: TGTGCCAGTAGGACTAGCGGGGCAGATACGCAGTATTTT.

The genes are TRBV15 and TRBJ2-7, with 7 bases fitting TRBD1. Trimming took 5 bases from V and 2 from J; bases not matched to a gene: 12. CDR3 size: 16 residues. Germline V gene data show CDR1 as LNHNV and CDR2 as YYDKDF (reference sequence). This chain's CDR3 is CATSRTDRTGPYEQYF. Written as DNA, the CDR3 is TGTGCCACCAGCCGGACTGATCGGACAGGCCCCTACGAGCAGTACTTC.

The gene calls are TRBV28 and TRBJ1-2; weak D call: TRBD1 (5 bases). Between the trimmed V and J ends, which lost 5 bases and 6 bases, there was a span of 13 bases. The length of the CDR3 is 13 residues. Germline CDR1 reads MDHEN; CDR2 reads SYDVKM. The CDR3 nucleotides read TGTGCCAGCAGTCGACCAGGGAGGGATGGCTACACCTTC. Protein: CASSRPGRDGYTF.

This clone was seen just once. The chain has TRBV19 and TRBJ2-7; TRBD2 might be the D (5 bases). Trimming pared 3 bases from V and 0 bases from J, leaving 12 bases between. This CDR3 spans 15 amino acids. The germline gives CDR1 LNHDA, CDR2 SQIVND (reference sequence). CDR3 DNA sequence: TGTGCCAGTAGTATGCCCGGACTCTCCTCCTACGAGCAGTACTTC. It codes for CASSMPGLSSYEQYF.

V usage is TRBV9 and J usage is TRBJ2-7; D might be TRBD1 (6 bases). With 0 bases removed from V and 3 bases from J, the gap between germline ends came to 13 bases. Germline values: CDR1 SGDLS, CDR2 YYNGEE. The CDR3 has 15 residues. The CDR3 loop is CASSVEGDKSYEQYF. Here the CDR3 DNA reads TGTGCCAGCAGCGTAGAGGGGGACAAGAGCTACGAGCAGTACTTC.

V and J are TRBV7-9 and TRBJ2-7; D gene uncertain. The V end lost 5 bases, the J end lost 2 bases, and 7 bases lay between the germline ends. Looked up from germline, CDR1 is SEHNR and CDR2 is FQNEAQ (reference sequence). CDR3 size: 12 residues. The CDR3 nucleotides read TGTGCCAGCAGCCACACCGCCTACGAGCAGTACTTC. Translating it yields CASSHTAYEQYF.

The chain couples TRBV25-1 to TRBJ2-5; possible D gene TRBD2, 6 bases. The CDR3 has 14 residues. V dropped 3 bases and J dropped 4 bases, with 12 bases sitting between them. The germline gives CDR1 MGHDK, CDR2 SYGVNS. The chain's CDR3 is CASSETGVRETQYF. In nucleotides, the CDR3 is TGTGCCAGCAGTGAGACGGGGGTGAGAGAGACCCAGTACTTC.

The chain is built from TRBV13 and TRBJ2-1, with a weak D call TRBD1 (5 bases). The germline gives CDR1 PRHDT, CDR2 FYEKMQ (reference sequence). The CDR3 runs to 14 residues. The germline V and J ends were trimmed by 1 base and 8 bases, with 12 bases remaining between them. CDR3 in amino acids: CASSLEGVLDEQFF. The CDR3 DNA follows: TGTGCCAGCAGCTTAGAAGGGGTTTTGGATGAGCAGTTCTTC.

The chain uses TRBV7-9 and TRBJ2-5, with 7 nucleotides matching TRBD1. The V gene end was trimmed by 4 bases and the J gene end by 4 bases; junction bases not matched to a gene: 15. CDR3 length equals 17 residues. CDR1 is SEHNR, CDR2 FQNEAQ, per germline (reference sequence). CDR3 amino acids: CASSYYGQVTGGETQYF. Here the CDR3 DNA reads TGTGCCAGCAGCTATTACGGACAGGTCACGGGTGGAGAGACCCAGTACTTC.

The J gene is TRBJ2-2, the V gene TRBV2; 8 positions match TRBD2. With 5 bases clipped from V and 5 bases from J, the junction kept 13 bases outside the gene matches. CDR3 length: 17 residues. Germline CDR1 and CDR2: SNHLY and FYNNEI. The CDR3 DNA follows: TGTGCCAGCAGTCCCTTTCCCAGCGGGGGAGGAACCGGGGAGCTGTTTTTT. As protein: CASSPFPSGGGTGELFF.

This chain joins TRBV7-9 and TRBJ2-5; D is ambiguous. This CDR3 has 13 residues. Trimming shortened V by 2 bases and J by 3 bases, and 7 bases separated the two germline ends. CDR1 and CDR2 (germline): SEHNR, FQNEAQ (reference sequence). Written as DNA, the CDR3 is TGTGCCAGCAGCTTACTCCCGGAAGAGACCCAGTACTTC. Its protein is CASSLLPEETQYF.

This chain connects TRBV18 to TRBJ1-2, with 7 positions matching TRBD1. The CDR3 consists of 15 residues. V lost 0 bases, J lost 2 bases, and 3 bases stayed unmatched. The germline V gene encodes CDR1 KGHSH and CDR2 LQKENI. CDR3 in amino acids: CASSPPAGGNYGYTF. The CDR3 coding sequence is TGTGCCAGCTCACCACCGGCAGGGGGAAACTATGGCTACACCTTC. Full variable domain (remainder filled in from reference TRBV18 and TRBJ1-2): NAGVMQNPRHLVRRRGQEARLRCSPMKGHSHVYWYRQLPEEGLKFMVYLQKENIIDESGMPKERFSAEFPKEGPSILRIQQVVRGDSAAYFCASSPPAGGNYGYTFGSGTRLTVV.

This clone has only one observation. The chain joins TRBV30 to TRBJ1-6, with D possibly being TRBD1 (6 bases). The V gene lost 2 bases and the J gene lost 11 bases, with 16 bases spanning the gap. This CDR3 comprises 14 residues. CDR1 is GTSNPN and CDR2 is SVGIG in the germline V gene (reference sequence). This CDR3 reads CAWSRDTERAPLHF. The CDR3 DNA sequence: TGTGCCTGGAGTCGGGACACCGAGCGAGCACCCCTCCACTTT.

J is TRBJ1-5 and V is TRBV30; TRBD1 aligns across 8 bases. Losses at the gene ends were 3 bases for V and 2 bases for J; bases not matched to a gene: 9. The V gene's germline CDR1 is GTSNPN and CDR2 SVGIG (reference sequence). The CDR3 covers 16 residues. The DNA of the CDR3 is TGTGCCTGGAGCCGGAACATGGGACAGGGCAATCAGCCCCAGCATTTT. It yields the protein CAWSRNMGQGNQPQHF.

The rearrangement uses TRBV27 and TRBJ2-2; weak D call: TRBD2 (5 bases). The CDR3 runs 19 residues. Germline V gene lookup returns CDR1 MNHEY and CDR2 SMNVEV (reference sequence). The V gene lost 1 base and the J gene lost 3 bases, with 21 bases spanning the gap. DNA of the CDR3: TGTGCCAGCAGTTTATTCCGGGCGGCGGAGGCAGGATACACCGGGGAGCTGTTTTTT. Its protein is CASSLFRAAEAGYTGELFF.

The CDR3 region has the DNA TGTGCCAGCAGCCCCCCGGCGGGGCTCTCAAAAAACATTCAGTACTTC. This gives the protein CASSPPAGLSKNIQYF. This chain links TRBV7-9 with TRBJ2-4, with D perhaps TRBD2 (6 bases). V was clipped by 5 bases and J by 4 bases, with 18 bases between them. CDR1 is SEHNR and CDR2 is FQNEAQ in the germline V gene (reference sequence). This CDR3 comprises 16 residues.

The V and J genes are TRBV30 and TRBJ1-5; TRBD1 might be the D (5 bases). CDR3 length: 14 amino acids. The V end lost 2 bases, the J end lost 7 bases, and 15 bases lay between the germline ends. Per the germline V gene, CDR1 is GTSNPN and CDR2 is SVGIG (reference sequence). The DNA of the CDR3 is TGTGCCTGGAGTACGGGGGGAGTTGTACAGCCCCAGCATTTT. Protein: CAWSTGGVVQPQHF.

The rearrangement uses TRBV10-3 and TRBJ1-1; D possibly corresponds to TRBD1 (6 bases). This CDR3 region has 15 residues. Germline loops: CDR1 ENHRY, CDR2 SYGVKD. V was shortened by 7 bases and J by 2 bases, with 17 bases between the two germline ends. The CDR3: CAIKGGGEVNTEAFF. The CDR3 DNA sequence: TGTGCCATCAAGGGAGGGGGTGAGGTAAACACTGAAGCTTTCTTT.

This clone was recorded only once. The chain recombines TRBV29-1 with TRBJ2-1; D ambiguous. The V gene lost 5 bases and the J gene lost 0 bases, with 8 bases spanning the gap. The CDR3 extends over 13 amino acids. The germline gives CDR1 SQVTM, CDR2 ANQGSEA. The CDR3 sequence is CSVRVNSYNEQFF. The CDR3 nucleotides are TGCAGCGTTAGAGTGAACTCCTACAATGAGCAGTTCTTC.

The CDR3 reads CASRGGQLDTEAFF. The CDR3 nucleotides are TGTGCCAGCAGGGGGGGACAGTTGGACACTGAAGCTTTCTTT. This chain joins TRBV2 and TRBJ1-1, with 7 positions matching TRBD1. With 6 bases clipped from V and 3 bases from J, the junction kept 7 bases outside the gene matches. Germline values: CDR1 SNHLY, CDR2 FYNNEI. This CDR3 region has 14 residues.

The rearrangement uses TRBV12-5 and TRBJ2-5; TRBD1 is a possible D gene (5 bases). The CDR3 loop spans 15 amino acids. Germline CDR1 reads LGHNT; CDR2 reads FRNRAP. Trimming removed 5 bases from V and 5 bases from J, with 18 bases in between. The CDR3 region is CASGTAGLLQETQYF. CDR3 bases: TGTGCTAGTGGTACGGCAGGGCTACTCCAGGAGACCCAGTACTTC.

J is TRBJ2-5 and V is TRBV3-1 (or the pseudogene TRBV3-2); D is perhaps TRBD2 (5 bases). Looked up from germline, CDR1 is LGHDT and CDR2 is YNNKEL (reference sequence). CDR3 length equals 15 residues. V was trimmed by 9 bases and J by 5 bases, leaving 22 bases between them. CDR3 nucleotide sequence: TGTGCCAGTTCTGAATGGAGGAGCGACCTGGAGACCCAGTACTTC. Amino acids: CASSEWRSDLETQYF.

This clone was picked up a small number of times. The V gene is TRBV4-1, the J gene TRBJ1-5; unclear D gene. The CDR3 totals 19 residues. V was trimmed by 5 bases and J by 2 bases, leaving 25 bases between them. From germline, CDR1 is MGHRA and CDR2 YSYEKL. The CDR3, as DNA: TGCGCCAGCAGCGCTCCCATCTCTCCTGAGGGAGTAGGCAATCAGCCCCAGCATTTT. It specifies CASSAPISPEGVGNQPQHF.

CDR3 region: CASSQGGGTKNIQYF. The CDR3 coding sequence is TGCGCCAGCAGCCAAGGCGGGGGGACCAAAAACATTCAGTACTTC. The chain is built from TRBV4-1 and TRBJ2-4, with TRBD2 matching 8 bases. Germline CDR1 reads MGHRA; CDR2 reads YSYEKL. V trimming: 1 base; J trimming: 2 bases; junction bases outside the gene matches: 1. This CDR3 region has 15 residues.

V and J are TRBV4-1 and TRBJ2-2; the D gene is possibly TRBD1 (5 bases). The CDR3 extends over 14 amino acids. Germline lookup yields CDR1 MGHRA and CDR2 YSYEKL. V shed 4 bases and J shed 2 bases, with 8 bases lying between them. The CDR3 here is CASSPDRNTGELFF. In DNA, the CDR3 is TGCGCCAGCAGCCCCGACAGAAACACCGGGGAGCTGTTTTTT.

The CDR3, as DNA: TGTGCCAGCAGCCGGAGGATAGGGGGTAGCAACGAGCAGTACTTC. It yields the protein CASSRRIGGSNEQYF. The rearrangement links TRBV14 to TRBJ2-7; D is perhaps TRBD1 (6 bases). The germline CDR1 and CDR2 sequences are SGHDN and FVKESK. V lost 4 bases, J lost 5 bases, and 18 bases lay in between. This CDR3 has 15 amino acids.